The rows below give T cell receptor beta chains drawn from one sample of a study of blood T cell repertoires in COVID-19. Profiled with immunoSEQ multiplex PCR; TCRdb holds only in-frame clones, not every one. The sample yields roughly 90,000 clones, around 84% seen once. The specimen was peripheral blood. The receptors here all came from a man older than 75 with acute or convalescent COVID-19. Both conserved end residues are part of each CDR3. Fields, in order: CDR3 length, V gene, J gene, clone size, D gene, CDR3 DNA, CDR3 protein. A D gene is named only where the DNA matches it firmly. Size values are once, few and many counts, or a class for expanded clones, and some rows have none.

13,TRBV7-3,TRBJ1-1,NA,NA,TGTGCCAGCAGCTTAAAACAGGGTTCCGAAGCTTTCTTT,CASSLKQGSEAFF
15,TRBV5-1,TRBJ2-7,many,NA,TGCGCCAGCAGCCCCGAAGCGTGGACACGGGCCGAGCAGTACTTC,CASSPEAWTRAEQYF
15,TRBV30,TRBJ2-3,NA,TRBD1,TGTGCCTGGAGTGTGGCGACAGGGTCAAGAGATACGCAGTATTTT,CAWSVATGSRDTQYF
14,TRBV11-1,TRBJ1-4,NA,NA,TGTGCCAGCAGCCGTAAGGGAGAGAATGAAAAACTGTTTTTT,CASSRKGENEKLFF
14,TRBV30,TRBJ1-2,NA,NA,TGTGCCTGGAGTACATACAGGGTGAACTATGGCTACACCTTC,CAWSTYRVNYGYTF
14,TRBV5-6,TRBJ2-2,NA,TRBD2,TGTGCCAGCAGCTTTATAGCGGGCACCGGGGAGCTGTTTTTT,CASSFIAGTGELFF
16,TRBV11-3,TRBJ2-3,NA,NA,TGTGCCAGCAGCTCCTCTTCGGGACTTGGTGGGGATACGCAGTATTTT,CASSSSSGLGGDTQYF
14,TRBV9,TRBJ2-7,few,TRBD2,TGTGCCAGCAGCCCCGACGGGAGGGCCGGGGAGCAGTACTTC,CASSPDGRAGEQYF
16,TRBV7-9,TRBJ1-3,NA,NA,TGTGCCAGCAGCTTAAATACCGGCGGGAGCGGAAACACCATATATTTT,CASSLNTGGSGNTIYF
16,TRBV11-3,TRBJ2-7,NA,TRBD1,TGTGCCAGCTCTCGGGGAGAGGGGGCAATTTCCTACGAGCAGTACTTC,CASSRGEGAISYEQYF
15,TRBV7-9,TRBJ1-2,NA,TRBD1,TGTGCCAGCAGCACTGACAGGGGGCGCGGCTATGGCTACACCTTC,CASSTDRGRGYGYTF
13,TRBV7-3,TRBJ2-5,NA,TRBD2,TGTGCCAGCAGTCTCGGACTAGGAGAGACCCAGTACTTC,CASSLGLGETQYF
16,TRBV24-1,TRBJ2-7,NA,TRBD1,TGTGCCACCAGTGATCTAGGCCGGGACAGGGTCCACGAGCAGTACTTC,CATSDLGRDRVHEQYF
18,TRBV18,TRBJ1-3,NA,TRBD1,TGTGCCAGCTCACCACCGCCGGGACAGGTATGGGCTGGAAACACCATATATTTT,CASSPPPGQVWAGNTIYF